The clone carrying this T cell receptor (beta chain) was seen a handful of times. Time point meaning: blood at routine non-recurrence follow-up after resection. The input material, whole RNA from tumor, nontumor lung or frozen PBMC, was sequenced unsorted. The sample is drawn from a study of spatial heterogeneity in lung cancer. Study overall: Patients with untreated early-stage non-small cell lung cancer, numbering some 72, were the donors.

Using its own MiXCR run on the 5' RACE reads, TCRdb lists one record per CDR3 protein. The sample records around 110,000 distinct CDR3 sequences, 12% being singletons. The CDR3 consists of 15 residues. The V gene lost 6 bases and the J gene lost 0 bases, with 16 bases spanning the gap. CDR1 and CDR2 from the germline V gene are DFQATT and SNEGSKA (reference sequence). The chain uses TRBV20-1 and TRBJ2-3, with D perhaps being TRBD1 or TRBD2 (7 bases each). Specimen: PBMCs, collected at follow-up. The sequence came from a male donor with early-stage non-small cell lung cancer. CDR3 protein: CSAIPGGASTDTQYF. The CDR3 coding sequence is TGCAGTGCCATCCCAGGGGGGGCCAGCACAGATACGCAGTATTTT.